These 23 T cell receptor beta chains were sequenced from one sample in a study of regulatory T cells in long-lasting Graves disease listed by TCRdb under 2021. Libraries were prepared through multiplex PCR. For sequencing, an Illumina HiSeq 4000 was employed. CDR3 regions were amplified by Arm-PCR with iRepertoire HTBI primers to construct TCR beta libraries. The raw public data were reprocessed by TCRdb itself: fastp quality trimming at Q25, MiXCR clonotype calling, in-frame beta chains only. Duplicate CDR3 protein sequences are folded into a single record with the most common DNA and genes. For this sample there are roughly 400,000 distinct CDR3 sequences; under 25% appear just once. The ten largest clones add up to approximately 14% of the sample. What the time point label conveys for this sample: persistent/refractory GD, antithyroid drugs over 5 years with positive TRAb. For both TCR sequencing and RNA sequencing, RNA was extracted from PBMCs in TRIzol.

The sample in question was peripheral blood mononuclear cells (PBMCs), obtained when the disease was refractory, from a patient treated with antithyroid drugs. The source is a female donor with Graves disease.

V usage is TRBV7-2 and J usage is TRBJ2-1; D is unclear. This CDR3 has 13 residues. Per germline, CDR1 SGHTA and CDR2 FQGNSA. The V end lost 1 base, the J end lost 9 bases, and 10 bases lay between the germline ends. The CDR3 region is CASSLDEGFEQFF. CDR3 DNA: TGTGCCAGCAGCTTAGATGAAGGTTTTGAGCAGTTCTTC. Using reference TRBV7-2 and TRBJ2-1 for the parts outside the CDR3, the full variable domain is GAGVSQSPSNKVTEKGKDVELRCDPISGHTALYWYRQSLGQGLEFLIYFQGNSAPDKSGLPSDRFSAERTGGSVSTLTIQRTQQEDSAVYLCASSLDEGFEQFFGPGTRLTVL.

This clonotype was observed a handful of times. The chain is built from TRBV14 and TRBJ2-5; TRBD2 is a possible D gene (6 bases). The V gene lost 0 bases and the J gene lost 7 bases, with 9 bases spanning the gap. Germline CDR1 reads SGHDN; CDR2 reads FVKESK. The CDR3 is 13 residues long. The CDR3 DNA reads as TGTGCCAGCAGCCAAGAATTGGGGGGGACCCAGTACTTC. Translation gives CASSQELGGTQYF.

This clonotype came up a few times. This chain connects TRBV14 to TRBJ2-6; TRBD1 is a possible D gene (5 bases). This CDR3 region has 18 residues. The germline V gene encodes CDR1 SGHDN and CDR2 FVKESK. Trimming removed 3 bases from V and 0 bases from J, with 15 bases in between. CDR3 residues: CASSQKRTGASGANVLTF. The CDR3 DNA follows: TGTGCCAGCAGCCAGAAACGCACAGGTGCCTCTGGGGCCAACGTCCTGACTTTC.

In the case of this clonotype: This clone may be a read error of a much larger clone one base away. This chain uses TRBV3-1 with TRBJ2-5; 7 positions agree with TRBD1. The CDR3 sequence is 15 residues long. The germline CDR1 and CDR2 sequences are LGHDT and YNNKEL (reference sequence). The CDR3 here is CANSRLTGNQETQYF. As DNA, the CDR3 is TGTGCCAACAGCCGCTTGACAGGGAACCAAGAGACCCAGTACTTC.

This clonotype was counted ten times or more. V and J are TRBV11-2 and TRBJ2-1; D might be TRBD2 (5 bases). The CDR3 has 12 amino acids. Germline CDR1 SGHAT, CDR2 FQNNGV. Between the trimmed V and J ends, which lost 5 bases and 14 bases, there was a span of 16 bases. The CDR3 nucleotides are TGTGCCAGCAGCGCACTACTAGGATCGGAGTTCTTC. This translates into CASSALLGSEFF.

A word on this clonotype: A much larger clone lies one base from this, so it may be a read error. The rearrangement links TRBV2 to TRBJ2-2; TRBD2 matches at 8 bases. Germline V CDR1 and CDR2: SNHLY, FYNNEI. The CDR3 contains 16 residues. The CDR3 sequence is CASSLWSGSRWGEPFF. The CDR3, as DNA: TGTGCCAGCAGTTTATGGAGCGGGAGCAGGTGGGGGGAGCCGTTTTTT.

This clonotype was detected many times. This rearrangement joins TRBV30 to TRBJ1-1; D is ambiguous. Germline-derived CDR1 and CDR2 are GTSNPN and SVGIG (reference sequence). Between the trimmed V and J ends, which lost 1 base and 3 bases, there was a span of 6 bases. The CDR3 runs to 12 residues. CDR3 region: CAWSGWDTEAFF. In DNA, the CDR3 is TGTGCCTGGAGTGGGTGGGACACTGAAGCTTTCTTT.

This clonotype was detected many times. The chain has TRBV2 and TRBJ2-2; TRBD2 aligns across 9 bases. Unmatched junction bases numbered 6, after V lost 5 bases and J lost 5 bases. This CDR3 is built from 15 residues. Germline lookup yields CDR1 SNHLY and CDR2 FYNNEI. The CDR3 DNA reads as TGTGCCAGCAGTTCTAGCGGGATGGTTACCGGGGAGCTGTTTTTT. Translation: CASSSSGMVTGELFF.

The rearrangement joins TRBV5-4 to TRBJ2-2, with 9 bases that match TRBD2. CDR3 length equals 18 residues. V was pared by 3 bases and J by 2 bases, with 11 bases of the junction left unmatched. The V gene's germline CDR1 is SGHNT and CDR2 YYREEE (reference sequence). CDR3 in amino acids: CASSSPGASGINTGELFF. The CDR3 region has the DNA TGTGCCAGCAGCTCGCCGGGGGCTAGCGGGATTAACACCGGGGAGCTGTTTTTT.

V and J are TRBV11-3 and TRBJ2-7; 8 bases agree with TRBD2. With 4 bases clipped from V and 5 bases from J, the junction kept 7 bases outside the gene matches. The germline gives CDR1 SGHNT, CDR2 YENEEA. The CDR3 spans 14 residues. CDR3 sequence (DNA): TGTGCCAGCAGCTCCGGGACTAGTGGAGACGAGCAGTACTTC. This gives the protein CASSSGTSGDEQYF.

In this sample, this clonotype turned up many times. J is TRBJ2-5 and V is TRBV20-1; 10 nucleotides match TRBD2. CDR1 is DFQATT and CDR2 is SNEGSKA in the germline V gene (reference sequence). V shed 6 bases, J shed 1 base, and the junction held 11 bases outside the gene matches. This CDR3 comprises 16 residues. The CDR3 region has the DNA TGCAGTGCCATAGGGGATAGCGGGAGGCCCCAAGAGACCCAGTACTTC. It encodes CSAIGDSGRPQETQYF.

At least ten counts were recorded for this clonotype. The chain has TRBV2 and TRBJ2-2, with D unresolved. CDR3 length: 13 amino acids. CDR1 SNHLY and CDR2 FYNNEI come from the germline V gene. Trimming stripped 7 bases from V and 5 bases from J, with 11 bases between. The CDR3 sequence: CASKWARTGELFF. DNA for the CDR3: TGTGCCAGCAAGTGGGCGCGGACCGGGGAGCTGTTTTTT.

The gene calls are TRBV9 and TRBJ1-5; D uncertain. V shed 0 bases and J shed 3 bases, with 10 bases lying between them. The germline V gene has CDR1 SGDLS and CDR2 YYNGEE. The CDR3 is made up of 15 amino acids. This chain's CDR3 is CASSVAGLINQPQHF. The CDR3 region has the DNA TGTGCCAGCAGCGTAGCGGGCCTTATCAATCAGCCCCAGCATTTT.

In this sample, this clonotype turned up many times. This chain joins TRBV12-3 or TRBV12-4 and TRBJ2-5; D possibly uses TRBD1 or TRBD2 (6 bases each). This CDR3 is built from 13 residues. The V end lost 5 bases, the J end lost 4 bases, and 11 bases lay between the germline ends. In nucleotides, the CDR3 is TGTGCCAGCAGTGTGGAGGGGGGAGAGACCCAGTACTTC. Translation gives CASSVEGGETQYF.

This sequence joins TRBV3-1 and TRBJ2-4, with 11 nucleotides matching TRBD2. Germline loops: CDR1 LGHDT, CDR2 YNNKEL (reference sequence). V was pared by 4 bases and J by 0 bases, with 11 bases of the junction left unmatched. This CDR3 has 19 residues. CDR3 sequence: CASSPTSGTSGLAKNIQYF. The DNA for the CDR3 is TGTGCCAGCAGCCCCACGTCAGGGACTAGCGGACTAGCCAAAAACATTCAGTACTTC.

This clonotype has more than one count but fewer than ten. The chain is built from TRBV20-1 and TRBJ1-2; a possible D gene is TRBD1 (5 bases). The CDR3 covers 16 residues. V was shortened by 3 bases and J by 7 bases, with 24 bases between the two germline ends. Germline V gene sequence: CDR1 DFQATT, CDR2 SNEGSKA (reference sequence). Written as DNA, the CDR3 is TGCAGTGCTAGGGGAGAAGGGACCGAGGTTTTTAGTGGCTACACCTTC. Its protein is CSARGEGTEVFSGYTF.

The chain combines TRBV29-1 with TRBJ2-1; possible D gene TRBD1, 5 bases. The CDR3 totals 14 residues. In germline, CDR1 is SQVTM, CDR2 ANQGSEA. Trimming took off 4 bases at V and 5 bases at J, with 15 bases between the two ends. The CDR3 DNA follows: TGCAGCGTTGGCCGCAGGGTCCTCAACAATGAGCAGTTCTTC. This sequence encodes CSVGRRVLNNEQFF.

This clonotype was recorded many times. V usage is TRBV28 and J usage is TRBJ2-7, with TRBD1 matching 10 bases. Trimming took 2 bases from V and 3 from J; bases not matched to a gene: 16. The CDR3 length is 19 residues. Germline V gene data show CDR1 as MDHEN and CDR2 as SYDVKM. Here the CDR3 reads CASSLAGTGVLIGNYEQYF. CDR3 DNA: TGTGCCAGCAGTTTAGCCGGGACAGGGGTCCTTATAGGGAACTACGAGCAGTACTTC.

This clonotype was picked up many times. The chain has TRBV11-2 and TRBJ2-5, with D perhaps TRBD2 (5 bases). The germline V gene encodes CDR1 SGHAT and CDR2 FQNNGV. V lost 5 bases to trimming and J lost 4 bases, with 20 bases between them. This CDR3 comprises 16 residues. The CDR3 here is CASSGVPSLDRETQYF. For the CDR3, the DNA is TGTGCCAGCAGCGGGGTGCCTAGCCTGGATCGAGAGACCCAGTACTTC.

J is TRBJ2-3 and V is TRBV12-3 or TRBV12-4; 13 bases fit TRBD2. This CDR3 spans 15 amino acids. The J segment lost 5 bases and the V segment lost 2 bases, leaving 1 base of the junction unmatched. Written as DNA, the CDR3 is TGTGCCAGCAGTTTAAGACTAGCGGGAGGAGATACGCAGTATTTT. This codes for CASSLRLAGGDTQYF.

This clonotype came up many times. The chain combines TRBV28 with TRBJ2-2; a weak D match, TRBD1 (5 bases). The CDR3 runs to 14 residues. Trimming removed 2 bases from V and 5 bases from J, with 9 bases in between. Germline-derived CDR1 and CDR2 are MDHEN and SYDVKM. This chain's CDR3 is CASSLGQRTGELFF. CDR3 coding DNA: TGTGCCAGCAGTTTAGGACAAAGAACCGGGGAGCTGTTTTTT.

This rearrangement joins TRBV7-2 to TRBJ2-2, with TRBD2 as a possible D gene (5 bases). The CDR3 has 14 amino acids. The germline gives CDR1 SGHTA, CDR2 FQGNSA. The V end was cut by 4 bases, the J end by 3 bases, with 9 bases between. In DNA, the CDR3 is TGTGCCAGCAGCTCCTTAGCGTACACCGGGGAGCTGTTTTTT. Its translation is CASSSLAYTGELFF.

This clonotype has a handful of counts. V and J are TRBV5-6 and TRBJ2-7; D call uncertain. The V gene's germline CDR1 is SGHDT and CDR2 YYEEEE. The V end was cut by 0 bases, the J end by 0 bases, with 13 bases between. The CDR3 has 16 residues. The CDR3 spells CASSLVLGGNSYEQYF. The DNA of the CDR3 is TGTGCCAGCAGCTTGGTCTTGGGTGGAAACTCCTACGAGCAGTACTTC.